This TCR beta chain was sequenced during a study of response to subunit inactivated influenza vaccine. Whole-study results and caveats: Each seasonal flu vaccination may recruit only limited new T cells, authors suggested.

Each CDR3 protein gets one entry after TCRdb re-called the RT-PCR reads with MiXCR. The sample records about 190,000 distinct CDR3 sequences, around 15% being singletons. Note on this clonotype: Its antigen is currently unknown.

V shed 3 bases, J shed 2 bases, and the junction held 6 bases outside the gene matches. The CDR3 is made up of 15 amino acids. CDR1 is LGHNA, CDR2 YSLEER, per germline. This receptor was obtained from a man aged 45-60 years who received an inactivated influenza vaccine. The rearrangement links TRBV4-3 to TRBJ2-7, with TRBD1 matching over 8 bases. The sample was CD8+ T cells sorted from PBMCs, taken 5 to 6 days after vaccination. The CDR3: CASSHGTGRTYEQYF. As DNA, the CDR3 is TGCGCCAGCAGCCATGGGACAGGTCGGACCTACGAGCAGTACTTC.